Listed below are T cell receptor beta chains from one sample, sequenced in a study of vaccination and CD4 T cells after COVID-19. Using its own MiXCR run on the PCR reads, TCRdb lists one record per CDR3 protein. The profile shows 14,000 to 15,000 distinct CDR3 sequences, approximately 53% of them singletons. No antigen is known for these receptors. The specimen comprised CD4+ T cells from blood, cultured in vitro, sampled before SARS-CoV-2 vaccination. The source of these receptors is a human donor who had recovered from COVID-19. Each CDR3 is given without its conserved first and last residue. Each record gives: V gene, J gene, CDR3 protein.

>TRBV15|TRBJ1-1
ATRSGSGNTEAF
>TRBV7-9|TRBJ1-2
ASSLDGQDYGYT
>TRBV11-1|TRBJ2-2
ASSWRLNTGELF
>TRBV6-5|TRBJ1-6
ASSYSVGRKNSPLH
>TRBV20-1|TRBJ1-4
SAGPTTNEKLF
>TRBV7-3|TRBJ1-3
ASSRSAGNTIY
>TRBV6-5|TRBJ2-4
ASSYPPGNIQY
>TRBV6-1|TRBJ1-2
ASSEFGSAQGLYGYT
>TRBV6-5|TRBJ1-2
ASSSDRESYGYT
>TRBV18|TRBJ2-3
ASSPLSEGPTDTQY
>TRBV20-1|TRBJ2-3
SAGGEWADTQY
>TRBV6-1|TRBJ2-1
ASSDGGQAFSYNEQF
>TRBV7-9|TRBJ2-7
ASRGGGRAGISEQY
>TRBV11-3|TRBJ1-1
ASSVDSNTEAF
>TRBV6-2/TRBV6-3|TRBJ2-3
ASRPHGTASTDTQY
>TRBV5-6|TRBJ1-2
ASSLERLRRILSYGYT
>TRBV4-3|TRBJ2-3
ASSQERGGATDTQY
>TRBV11-2|TRBJ1-1
ASSLTGRVLGYTEAF
>TRBV24-1|TRBJ2-3
ATSDYTTDTQY
>TRBV2|TRBJ1-5
ASSDRGLSNQPQH
>TRBV5-4|TRBJ1-2
ASSLTGTYGYT
>TRBV20-1|TRBJ1-2
SARDPGRGAYGYT
>TRBV11-2|TRBJ2-2
ASSPRQGWSGELF
>TRBV20-1|TRBJ1-1
SAPTVNTEAF
>TRBV2|TRBJ2-3
ASSVFTDTQY
>TRBV20-1|TRBJ2-1
SATQAASYDEQF
>TRBV7-3|TRBJ2-3
ASSLNPAGGTDTQY
>TRBV20-1|TRBJ1-1
SVPGTGVGNTEAF
>TRBV19|TRBJ2-7
ASSGLVGYEQY
>TRBV19|TRBJ2-7
ASSKRSSGGSYEQY
>TRBV20-1|TRBJ2-5
SASSGGGNLETQY
>TRBV20-1|TRBJ2-5
SASTPRGREETQY
>TRBV9|TRBJ1-2
ASSVEGLGGYT
>TRBV11-3|TRBJ2-7
ASSQGLDEQY
>TRBV7-6|TRBJ2-5
ASSLVPSGGGQETQY
>TRBV11-2|TRBJ2-7
ASSLDWPNYEQY
>TRBV7-3|TRBJ1-2
ASSQDGNYGYT
>TRBV5-1|TRBJ2-7
ASSLNSYEQY
>TRBV6-1|TRBJ1-5
ASSEVGGLGNQPQH
>TRBV9|TRBJ2-5
ASSGQASLARGETQY